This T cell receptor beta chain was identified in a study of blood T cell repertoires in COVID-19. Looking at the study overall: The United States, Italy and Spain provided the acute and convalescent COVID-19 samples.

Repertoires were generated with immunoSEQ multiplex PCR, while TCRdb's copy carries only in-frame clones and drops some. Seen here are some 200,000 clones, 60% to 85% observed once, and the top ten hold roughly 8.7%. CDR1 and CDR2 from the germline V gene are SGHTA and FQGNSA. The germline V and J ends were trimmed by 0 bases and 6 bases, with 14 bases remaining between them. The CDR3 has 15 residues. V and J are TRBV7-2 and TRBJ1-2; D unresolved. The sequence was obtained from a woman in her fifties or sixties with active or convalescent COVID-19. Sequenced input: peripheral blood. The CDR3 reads CASSLAQFIGDGYTF. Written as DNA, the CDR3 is TGTGCCAGCAGCTTAGCGCAGTTTATCGGAGATGGCTACACCTTC.